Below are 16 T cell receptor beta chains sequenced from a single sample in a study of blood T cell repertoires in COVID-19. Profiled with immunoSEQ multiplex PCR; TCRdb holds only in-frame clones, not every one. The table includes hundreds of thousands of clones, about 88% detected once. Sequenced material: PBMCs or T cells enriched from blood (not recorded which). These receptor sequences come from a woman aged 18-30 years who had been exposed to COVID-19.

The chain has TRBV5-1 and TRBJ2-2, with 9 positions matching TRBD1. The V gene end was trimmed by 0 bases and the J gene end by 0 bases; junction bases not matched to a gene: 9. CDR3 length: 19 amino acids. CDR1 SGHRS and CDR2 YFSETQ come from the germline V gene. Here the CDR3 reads CASSLAGTGQTSNTGELFF. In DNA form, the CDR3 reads TGCGCCAGCAGCTTGGCCGGGACAGGGCAGACCTCGAACACCGGGGAGCTGTTTTTT.

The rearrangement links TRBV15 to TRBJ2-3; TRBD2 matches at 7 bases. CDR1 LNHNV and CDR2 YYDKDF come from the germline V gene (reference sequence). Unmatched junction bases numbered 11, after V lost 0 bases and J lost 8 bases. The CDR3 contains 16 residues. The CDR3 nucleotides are TGTGCCACCAGCAGAGATCTCGGCCGGGGGGTTGGTACGCAGTATTTT. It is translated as CATSRDLGRGVGTQYF.

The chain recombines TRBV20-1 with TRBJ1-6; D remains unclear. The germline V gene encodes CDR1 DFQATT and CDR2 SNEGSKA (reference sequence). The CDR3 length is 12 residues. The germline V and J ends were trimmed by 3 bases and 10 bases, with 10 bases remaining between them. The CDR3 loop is CSASPGVSPLHF. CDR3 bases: TGCAGTGCTAGTCCAGGCGTATCACCCCTCCACTTT.

The CDR3 nucleotides read TGTGCCAGCAGCCCCTCGACTAGCGGGGGGGCCCAAGAGACCCAGTACTTC. Amino acid sequence: CASSPSTSGGAQETQYF. The genes are TRBV5-5 and TRBJ2-5; 14 positions agree with TRBD2. There are 17 residues in the CDR3. Germline V CDR1 and CDR2: SGHKS, YYEKEE (reference sequence). The junction had 6 bases not matched to a gene; V was cut back by 4 bases and J by 1 base.

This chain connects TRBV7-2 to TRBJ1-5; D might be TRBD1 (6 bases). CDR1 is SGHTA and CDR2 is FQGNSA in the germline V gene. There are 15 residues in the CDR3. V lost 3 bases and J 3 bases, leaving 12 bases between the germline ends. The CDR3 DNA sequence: TGTGCCAGCAGCTTTACTACAGGGATCAATCAGCCCCAGCATTTT. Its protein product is CASSFTTGINQPQHF.

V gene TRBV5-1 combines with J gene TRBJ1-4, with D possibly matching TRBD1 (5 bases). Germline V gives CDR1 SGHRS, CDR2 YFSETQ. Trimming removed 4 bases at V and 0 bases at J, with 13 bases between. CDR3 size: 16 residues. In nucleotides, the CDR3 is TGCGCCAGCAGCCTCGGGGGAGTGGCAACTAATGAAAAACTGTTTTTT. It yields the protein CASSLGGVATNEKLFF.

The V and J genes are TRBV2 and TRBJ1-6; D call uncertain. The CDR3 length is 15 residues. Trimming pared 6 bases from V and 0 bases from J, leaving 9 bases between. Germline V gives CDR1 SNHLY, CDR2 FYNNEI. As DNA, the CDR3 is TGTGCCAGCAGGCAGGTCAGCTCCTATAATTCACCCCTCCACTTT. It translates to CASRQVSSYNSPLHF.

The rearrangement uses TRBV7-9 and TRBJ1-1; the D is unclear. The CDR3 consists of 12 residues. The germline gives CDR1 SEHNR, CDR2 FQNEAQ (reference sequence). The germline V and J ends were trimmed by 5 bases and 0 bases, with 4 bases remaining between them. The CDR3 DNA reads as TGTGCCAGCAGCCGTGTGAACACTGAAGCTTTCTTT. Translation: CASSRVNTEAFF.

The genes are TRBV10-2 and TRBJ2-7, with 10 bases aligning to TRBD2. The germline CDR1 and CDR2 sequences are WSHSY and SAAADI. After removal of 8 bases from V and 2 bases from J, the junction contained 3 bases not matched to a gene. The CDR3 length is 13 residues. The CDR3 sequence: CASGGLAAYEQYF. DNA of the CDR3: TGCGCCAGCGGCGGACTAGCGGCCTACGAGCAGTACTTC.

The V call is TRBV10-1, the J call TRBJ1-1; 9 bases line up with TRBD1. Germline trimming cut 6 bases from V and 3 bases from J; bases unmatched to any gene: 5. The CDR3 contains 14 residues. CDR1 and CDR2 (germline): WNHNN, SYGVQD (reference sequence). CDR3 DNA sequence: TGCGCCAGCAGCGCCGGACAGGGGTACACTGAAGCTTTCTTT. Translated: CASSAGQGYTEAFF.

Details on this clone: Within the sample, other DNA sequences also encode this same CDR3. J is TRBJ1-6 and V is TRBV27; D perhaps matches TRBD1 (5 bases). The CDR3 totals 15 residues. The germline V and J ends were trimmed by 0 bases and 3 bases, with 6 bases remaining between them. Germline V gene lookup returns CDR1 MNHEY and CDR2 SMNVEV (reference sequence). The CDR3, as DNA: TGTGCCAGCAGTTTATCCGGGGGCTATAATTCACCCCTCCACTTT. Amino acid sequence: CASSLSGGYNSPLHF.

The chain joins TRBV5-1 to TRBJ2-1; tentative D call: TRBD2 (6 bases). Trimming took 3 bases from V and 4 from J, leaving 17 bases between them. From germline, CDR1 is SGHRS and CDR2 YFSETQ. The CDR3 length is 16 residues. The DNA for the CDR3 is TGCGCCAGCAGCTCCATCGGGGGTGAGGCATACAATGAGCAGTTCTTC. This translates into CASSSIGGEAYNEQFF.

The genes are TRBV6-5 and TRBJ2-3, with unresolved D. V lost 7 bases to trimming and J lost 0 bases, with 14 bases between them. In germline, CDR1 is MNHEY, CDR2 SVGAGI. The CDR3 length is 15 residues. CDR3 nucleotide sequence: TGTGCCAGCACCGAGGTGGCAATGAGCACAGATACGCAGTATTTT. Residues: CASTEVAMSTDTQYF.

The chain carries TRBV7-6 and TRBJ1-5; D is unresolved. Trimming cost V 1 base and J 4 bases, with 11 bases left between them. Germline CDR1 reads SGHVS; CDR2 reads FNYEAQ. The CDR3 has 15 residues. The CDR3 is CASSLEEFGNQPQHF. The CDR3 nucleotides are TGTGCCAGCAGCTTAGAGGAGTTTGGTAATCAGCCCCAGCATTTT.

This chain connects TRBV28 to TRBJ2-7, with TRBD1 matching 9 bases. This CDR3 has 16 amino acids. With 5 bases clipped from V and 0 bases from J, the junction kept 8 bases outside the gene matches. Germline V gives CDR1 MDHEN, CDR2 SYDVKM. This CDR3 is CASSDRTGVSSYEQYF. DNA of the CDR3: TGTGCCAGCAGTGACAGGACAGGGGTTTCCTCCTACGAGCAGTACTTC.

CDR3 sequence: CATVGGYEQYF. CDR3 DNA sequence: TGTGCCACCGTGGGGGGGTACGAGCAGTACTTC. The chain has TRBV21-1 and TRBJ2-7; TRBD2 is the table's D call, not checked against the DNA. TRBV21-1 is noted as a pseudogene. The CDR3 runs to 11 residues.